This T cell receptor beta chain emerged from a study of blood T cells in healthy people across ages. Study summary: Using template switching, researchers captured about one barcoded beta molecule for each two T cells.

This clonotype was observed at least ten times. Its target is unknown. This CDR3 contains 16 residues. Germline V gene data show CDR1 as SGHTA and CDR2 as FQGNSA. After removal of 4 bases from V and 2 bases from J, the junction contained 4 bases not matched to a gene. Study-level points and caveats: It was held that the diversity estimates obtained from one million T cells were underestimates. Bulk PBMC profiling left naive and antigen-experienced comparisons inconclusive.

Together with a sample-barcoded 5' primer, a J-beta primer mix was included in a second PCR lasting about 6 to 11 cycles. TCRdb processed the 5' RACE reads anew with MiXCR; each CDR3 protein has one entry. Of 800,000 to 950,000 distinct CDR3 sequences listed, 25% to 30% are singletons. The sample was also linked to a second study, of T cells of mothers and their children. Turning to that study: Researchers report slightly higher, though non-significant, overlap in related mother-child pairs than in unrelated pairs.

Sequenced material: blood. The rearrangement links TRBV7-2 to TRBJ2-6; 8 positions agree with TRBD1. The TCR originated in a woman aged 40 to 50 in good health. The CDR3 loop reads CASSSRQGTGANVLTF. CDR3 in DNA: TGTGCCAGCAGCTCCCGACAGGGGACTGGGGCCAACGTCCTGACTTTC.